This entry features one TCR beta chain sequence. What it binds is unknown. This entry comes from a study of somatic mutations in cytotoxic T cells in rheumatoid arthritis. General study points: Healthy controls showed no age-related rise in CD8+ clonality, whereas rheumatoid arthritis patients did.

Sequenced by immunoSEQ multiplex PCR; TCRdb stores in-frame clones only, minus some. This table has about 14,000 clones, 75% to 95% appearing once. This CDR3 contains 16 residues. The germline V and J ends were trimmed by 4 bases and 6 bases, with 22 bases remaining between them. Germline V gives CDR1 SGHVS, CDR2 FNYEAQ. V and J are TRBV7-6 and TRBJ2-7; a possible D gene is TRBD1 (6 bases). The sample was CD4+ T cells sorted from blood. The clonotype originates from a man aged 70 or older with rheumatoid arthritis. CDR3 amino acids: CASSSTWARGSPEQYF. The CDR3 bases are TGTGCCAGCAGCTCGACCTGGGCCAGGGGTTCTCCCGAGCAGTACTTC.